A single sample is the source of the 2 T cell receptor beta chains below, sequenced in a study of cytomegalovirus exposure and HLA in healthy donors. The PCR used 60 Vbeta and 13 Jbeta primers. Using immunoSEQ multiplex PCR, the repertoire was profiled, and TCRdb retains in-frame clones only, with some absent. The table shows about 72,000 clones, with 75% to 85% occurring only once. Specimen: PBMCs. These receptors were obtained from a human donor in good health.

The count of this clone is one. V usage is TRBV2 and J usage is TRBJ1-5; possibly TRBD1 for D (5 bases). This CDR3 has 15 residues. Between the trimmed V and J ends, which lost 2 bases and 6 bases, there was a span of 14 bases. Germline V CDR1 and CDR2: SNHLY, FYNNEI. CDR3 sequence reads: CASSEFGGGGQPQHF. The CDR3 coding sequence is TGTGCCAGCAGTGAATTTGGGGGGGGAGGTCAGCCCCAGCATTTT.

The rearrangement links TRBV23-1 to TRBJ1-4; TRBD1 matches 10 bases. TRBV23-1 is placed among ORFs of uncertain function. The V and J ends lost 4 bases and 15 bases, in that order; junction bases with no gene match: 17. This CDR3 has 16 amino acids. The CDR3, as DNA: TGCGCCAGCAGTCGAAGACAGGGGGCGGCCTCATCTATAGTGTTTTTT. Translation gives CASSRRQGAASSIVFF.